This T cell receptor (beta chain) emerged from a study of OX40 agonist ivuxolimab in advanced cancers. Study-level background: At doses from 0.01 to 10 mg/kg, patients were given intravenous ivuxolimab every 2 weeks. Dose-escalation cases comprised hepatocellular carcinoma, melanoma, renal cell or head and neck cancer. In three patients, partial responses were observed, one with hepatocellular carcinoma and two with cutaneous melanoma. General observations from the study: In the 0.1 to 3.0 mg/kg range, CD4+ and CD8+ blood T cells had expanded clonally by week 6.

Data came from immunoSEQ multiplex PCR; TCRdb stores just in-frame clones and leaves some out. The sample shows approximately 30,000 clones, about nine tenths of them seen only once. This CDR3 region has 12 residues. Germline CDR1 reads MNHGY; CDR2 reads SVAAGI. V shed 2 bases and J shed 4 bases, with 6 bases lying between them. As concerns this clone: The antigen remains unidentified.

The V call is TRBV6-9, the J call TRBJ2-7; D not resolved. The starting material was CD4+ or CD8+ T cells sorted from blood, obtained in a trial of the OX40 agonist ivuxolimab. The source is an adult with an advanced solid tumor such as melanoma, head and neck, liver or kidney cancer. CDR3 loop: CASSYAGYEQYF. As DNA, the CDR3 is TGTGCCAGCAGTTATGCTGGATACGAGCAGTACTTC.